This TCR beta chain was obtained from a study of cytomegalovirus exposure and HLA in healthy donors. Primers: 60 Vbeta forward and 13 Jbeta reverse. Assay: immunoSEQ multiplex PCR; the TCRdb copy retains only in-frame clones and omits some. This table holds approximately 200,000 clones, 79% found once. The sequence was obtained from a girl aged 5 to 17 in good health and CMV-seropositive. Sequencing input: PBMCs.

Here the CDR3 DNA reads TGTGCCAGCAGTTACCGGGGGGGAGACACCATATATTTT. This gives the protein CASSYRGGDTIYF. This chain uses TRBV6-6 with TRBJ1-3, with a weak D call TRBD1 (5 bases). The V end lost 2 bases, the J end lost 8 bases, and 10 bases lay between the germline ends. The CDR3 sequence is 13 residues long. Germline-derived CDR1 and CDR2 are MNHNY and SVGAGI (reference sequence).